Given below is one TCR beta chain in context. 60 Vbeta and 13 Jbeta primers were used in PCR. Using immunoSEQ multiplex PCR, the repertoire was profiled, and TCRdb retains in-frame clones only, with some absent. The sample yields over 100,000 clones, around 63% seen once. The data are from a study of cytomegalovirus exposure and HLA in healthy donors. The CDR3 totals 15 residues. V trimming: 3 bases; J trimming: 2 bases; junction bases outside the gene matches: 1. Germline-derived CDR1 and CDR2 are ENHRY and SYGVKD. The V call is TRBV10-3, the J call TRBJ2-7; 13 positions match TRBD2. The sample taken for sequencing was PBMCs. This receptor was identified in a man aged 40-49 years in good health and CMV-seropositive. CDR3 in amino acids: CAISDGTSGTYEQYF. The CDR3 DNA follows: TGTGCCATCAGTGATGGGACTAGCGGGACCTACGAGCAGTACTTC.